The 11 T cell receptor beta chains presented below share a single source sample, sequenced in a study of early T cells in non-severe SARS-CoV-2 infection. TCRdb re-called the 5' RACE reads with MiXCR, one entry per CDR3 protein. The sample yields some 30,000 distinct CDR3 sequences, roughly 6% seen once. Source material: whole blood. The receptor source for this set is an adult who was a healthcare worker with PCR-confirmed SARS-CoV-2 infection or an uninfected control (not recorded which).

This clonotype was recorded at least ten times. The chain recombines TRBV3-1 with TRBJ1-5; 7 bases map to TRBD1. CDR1 and CDR2 (germline): LGHDT, YNNKEL (reference sequence). The CDR3 is 15 residues long. Trimming cost V 4 bases and J 2 bases; bases outside gene matches: 5. The CDR3, as DNA: TGTGCCAGCAGCCGACAGGGCTTCGGCAATCAGCCCCAGCATTTT. Its protein product is CASSRQGFGNQPQHF.

This clonotype was seen at least ten times. The chain is built from TRBV10-3 and TRBJ2-7; D is undetermined. CDR3 length: 11 amino acids. Trimming left V 8 bases short and J 3 bases short, with 8 bases between. Germline V CDR1 and CDR2: ENHRY, SYGVKD. For the CDR3, the DNA is TGTGCCATCGGCCCCCACTACGAGCAGTACTTC. The encoded protein is CAIGPHYEQYF.

Within the sample, this clonotype is medium-sized. An end of the junction does not agree with germline; a read error may underlie this. The chain couples TRBV20-1 to TRBJ2-1; TRBD1 might be the D (6 bases). The germline V gene encodes CDR1 DFQATT and CDR2 SNEGSKA (reference sequence). The CDR3 runs to 14 residues. CDR3 in amino acids: CSPLPKGVYNEQFF. CDR3 coding DNA: TGCAGTCCCCTGCCAAAGGGGGTTTACAATGAGCAGTTCTTT.

This clonotype is judged medium-sized (0.01 to 0.1%). This chain links TRBV6-5 with TRBJ1-5; D is perhaps TRBD1 (5 bases). Germline CDR1 reads MNHEY; CDR2 reads SVGAGI. The CDR3 is 16 amino acids. Trimming cost V 4 bases and J 0 bases, with 13 bases left between them. CDR3 nucleotides: TGTGCCAGCAGTTCGGAAGGGACTAATAGCAATCAGCCCCAGCATTTT. This encodes CASSSEGTNSNQPQHF.

This clonotype was detected many times. V usage is TRBV10-1 and J usage is TRBJ2-3; D not certain. This CDR3 region has 13 residues. Germline V gene lookup returns CDR1 WNHNN and CDR2 SYGVQD (reference sequence). V lost 3 bases, J lost 2 bases, and 6 bases lay in between. The CDR3 loop reads CASSEGLTDTQYF. The CDR3 DNA is TGCGCCAGCAGTGAAGGCCTCACAGATACGCAGTATTTT.

There are many counts of this clonotype. The chain employs TRBV25-1 and TRBJ2-1; the D is unclear. Germline values: CDR1 MGHDK, CDR2 SYGVNS. The CDR3 is 13 residues long. V was trimmed by 4 bases and J by 7 bases, leaving 11 bases between them. Written as DNA, the CDR3 is TGTGCCAGCAGTGGGATGGGTAGGAATGAGCAGTTCTTC. Its protein product is CASSGMGRNEQFF.

This clonotype was seen many times. The chain is built from TRBV29-1 and TRBJ2-5; D unclear. In germline, CDR1 is SQVTM, CDR2 ANQGSEA. V lost 4 bases and J 2 bases, leaving 14 bases between the germline ends. CDR3 length: 14 residues. DNA of the CDR3: TGCAGCGTTGGGTTGAAATTGAAACAAGAGACCCAGTACTTC. Translation gives CSVGLKLKQETQYF. Full variable domain (missing parts from reference TRBV29-1 and TRBJ2-5): SAVISQKPSRDICQRGTSLTIQCQVDSQVTMMFWYRQQPGQSLTLIATANQGSEATYESGFVIDKFPISRPNLTFSTLTVSNMSPEDSSIYLCSVGLKLKQETQYFGPGTRLLVL.

This clonotype counts as medium-sized. The V gene is TRBV18, the J gene TRBJ1-1; TRBD1 matches at 8 bases. The V and J ends lost 5 bases and 10 bases, in that order; junction bases with no gene match: 6. This CDR3 spans 12 amino acids. Germline V gene data show CDR1 as KGHSH and CDR2 as LQKENI. The CDR3 DNA is TGTGCCAGCTCATCAGGGGGCGAGTCAGCTTTCTTT. This codes for CASSSGGESAFF.

This clonotype occurred many times. CDR3 amino acids: CASSLTTGGIQPQHF. For the CDR3, the DNA is TGTGCCAGCAGCTTAACTACAGGGGGCATTCAGCCCCAGCATTTT. This chain links TRBV7-2 with TRBJ1-5; 9 nucleotides line up with TRBD1. Germline V gene lookup returns CDR1 SGHTA and CDR2 FQGNSA. V gave up 2 bases and J gave up 6 bases; unmatched junction bases: 5. This CDR3 contains 15 residues.

This clonotype was counted ten times or more. V usage is TRBV7-9 and J usage is TRBJ2-3; weak D call: TRBD2 (6 bases). This CDR3 region has 16 residues. Germline CDR1 is SEHNR and CDR2 is FQNEAQ (reference sequence). Trimming took 3 bases from V and 2 from J, leaving 15 bases between them. CDR3 loop: CASSFDLSGITDTQYF. The DNA of the CDR3 is TGTGCCAGCAGCTTCGACCTTAGCGGAATCACAGATACGCAGTATTTT.

There are many counts of this clonotype. The V gene is TRBV4-1, the J gene TRBJ1-1, with 7 positions matching TRBD1. Germline values: CDR1 MGHRA, CDR2 YSYEKL. There are 16 residues in the CDR3. Trimming cost V 4 bases and J 5 bases; bases outside gene matches: 13. The CDR3 nucleotides are TGCGCCAGCAGCCCCATAGGCAGGGGGGAGAGAACTGAAGCTTTCTTT. It encodes CASSPIGRGERTEAFF.